This TCR beta chain was documented in a study of T cell changes during pregnancy in multiple sclerosis. Measured with immunoSEQ multiplex PCR; TCRdb has only the in-frame clones, and not every one. The repertoire consists of around 33,000 clones, with roughly 87% occurring once and the leading ten covering about 7.7%. The germline V gene has CDR1 PRHDT and CDR2 FYEKMQ (reference sequence). The CDR3 sequence is 15 residues long. J lost 5 bases, V lost 5 bases, and 8 bases had no gene match. Sequences were derived from CD8+ T cells from peripheral blood mononuclear cells, sampled before pregnancy. J is TRBJ1-1 and V is TRBV13; 10 nucleotides match TRBD1. The receptor comes from a female donor with multiple sclerosis, enrolled in a pregnancy study. CDR3 DNA: TGTGCCAGCAGCCTTGCGACAGGGGGCGAGACTGAAGCTTTCTTT. It codes for CASSLATGGETEAFF.